This record concerns one TCR beta chain sequence. Its antigen has not been determined. Base qualities are missing; no much larger clone stands one base away. The immunoSEQ Assay, a bias-controlled multiplex PCR, was used to amplify TCRbeta CDR3 regions from genomic DNA. Turning to the authors' computational methods: The number of nucleated cells in each sample was estimated by amplification of reference gene primers within the assay. To quantify the absolute abundance of each unique TCRbeta CDR3 rearrangement, sequence reads were collapsed and filtered. For each sample, productive Simpson clonality was calculated as the square root of Simpson's diversity index over productive rearrangements. TCRdb's version of the immuneACCESS table is confined to in-frame rearrangements and falls short of the full clone set. An unresolved V gene accounts for under half of the shortfall where checked; the remainder is of unknown origin. D and trimming come from the DNA, and the V and J calls and clone size come from that table. This sample holds 90,000 to 110,000 clones; approximately 85% were observed only once. Clones ranked in the top ten supply about 3.9% of the sample.

The sample is drawn from a study of blood T cell repertoires in COVID-19 (dated by TCRdb to the early 2020s). General notes on the study: Collaborator samples came from the United States, Italy and Spain and covered acute and convalescent phases of COVID-19. The material from the prospective study consisted of cDNA or gDNA derived from T cells, B-cell-depleted T cells, or PBMCs. The dataset comprised deeply sampled blood TCRbeta repertoires from subjects exposed to, actively infected with, or recovered from COVID-19. The repertoires were made available in a free public database intended to serve as a resource for research on the immune response to SARS-CoV-2. Samples were obtained from the ongoing ImmuneRACE study (first 160 participants) and from 950 to 1,500 subjects provided by 6 global collaborators. Sample metadata almost always included a de-identified subject ID, COVID-19 status, age in years and sex. Where HLA class I and class II types were available, the types were taken from metadata supplied by the sample provider, not from assay-based typing.

Paper-wide results and their limitations: The quantity of clinical and demographic metadata differed by source and by participant and was supplied without curation.

Taken from the germline V gene (reference sequence), the CDR1 and CDR2 loops are LGHDT and YNNKEL. The junction shows trimming of 5 bases on V and 4 bases on J, plus 6 bases between the germline ends. The CDR3 numbers 12 residues from cysteine through phenylalanine. This entry keeps only the CDR3 DNA: 36 bases, framed from base 1. Each collaborating institution followed its own protocols to collect whole blood in K2EDTA tubes. Collaborator samples were shipped for TCRbeta analysis as frozen whole blood, isolated PBMCs, or DNA extracted from either sample type. The chain couples TRBV3-1 (or the pseudogene TRBV3-2) to TRBJ1-3; the D gene cannot be named for sure. Sequencing was performed on peripheral blood. The TCR sequence derives from a man aged 45-65 years with acute or convalescent COVID-19. The bases read TGTGCCAGCAGCGCGGCCGGAAACACCATATATTTT. The resulting protein is CASSAAGNTIYF.